The clone carrying this T cell receptor beta chain was detected only once. Antigen unknown. This sample is drawn from a study of shared clonotypes between healthy human individuals. Study-wide points: Donor clonotype sharing was expected to depend on sequencing depth. Some naive CD4 clonotypes, around 4.7%, turned up in common across several donors.

In the original analysis: Owing to the provision of junction-only sequences devoid of quality scores by immunoSEQ, filtering differed. Here immunoSEQ multiplex PCR was the method, and the copy in TCRdb shows in-frame clones only, minus some. V and J calls plus clone size are reproduced from that table; the DNA served to infer D and trimming. The data contain about 980,000 clones, approximately 80% of them seen just once; the ten biggest clones take up around 1.5%. V was shortened by 5 bases and J by 0 bases, with 16 bases between the two germline ends. The CDR3 totals 16 residues. Germline-derived CDR1 and CDR2 are KGHSH and LQKENI.

The sequence derives from a man aged 18 to 35 in good health. This sequence joins TRBV18 and TRBJ1-1; D perhaps matches TRBD1 (6 bases). Source material: memory CD4+ T cells sorted from blood. Subset described: CD45RA-negative fraction. The DNA for the CDR3 is TGTGCCAGCTCAATTTCGCGCGCAGGGGTGAACACTGAAGCTTTCTTT. Its protein is CASSISRAGVNTEAFF. Using reference TRBV18 and TRBJ1-1 for the parts outside the CDR3, the full variable domain is NAGVMQNPRHLVRRRGQEARLRCSPMKGHSHVYWYRQLPEEGLKFMVYLQKENIIDESGMPKERFSAEFPKEGPSILRIQQVVRGDSAAYFCASSISRAGVNTEAFFGQGTRLTVV.